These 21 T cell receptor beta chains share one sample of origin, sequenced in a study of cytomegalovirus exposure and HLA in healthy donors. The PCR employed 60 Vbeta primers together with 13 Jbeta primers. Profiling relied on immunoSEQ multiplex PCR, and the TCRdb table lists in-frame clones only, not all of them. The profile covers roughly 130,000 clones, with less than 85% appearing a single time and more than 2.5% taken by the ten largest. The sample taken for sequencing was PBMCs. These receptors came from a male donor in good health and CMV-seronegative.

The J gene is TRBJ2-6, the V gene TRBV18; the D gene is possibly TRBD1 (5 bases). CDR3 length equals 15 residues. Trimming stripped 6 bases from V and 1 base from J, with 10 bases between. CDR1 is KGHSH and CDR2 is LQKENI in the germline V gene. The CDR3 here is CASSTQGSGANVLTF. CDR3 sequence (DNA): TGTGCCAGCTCGACCCAGGGTTCTGGGGCCAACGTCCTGACTTTC.

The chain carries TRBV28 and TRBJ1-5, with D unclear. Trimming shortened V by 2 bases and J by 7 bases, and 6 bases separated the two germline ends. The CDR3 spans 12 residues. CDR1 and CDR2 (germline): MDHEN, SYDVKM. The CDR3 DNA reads TGTGCCAGCAGTTTACAGGAACAGCCCCAGCATTTT. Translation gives CASSLQEQPQHF.

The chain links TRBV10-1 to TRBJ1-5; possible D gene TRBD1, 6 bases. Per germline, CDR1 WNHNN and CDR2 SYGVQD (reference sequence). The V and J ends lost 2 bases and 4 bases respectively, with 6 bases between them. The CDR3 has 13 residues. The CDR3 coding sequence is TGCGCCAGCAGTGAGACAGGGAATCAGCCCCAGCATTTT. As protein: CASSETGNQPQHF.

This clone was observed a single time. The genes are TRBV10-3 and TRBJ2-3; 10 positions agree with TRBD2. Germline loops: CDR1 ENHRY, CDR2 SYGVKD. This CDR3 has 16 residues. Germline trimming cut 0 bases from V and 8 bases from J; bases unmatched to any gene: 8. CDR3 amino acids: CAISESGASGRGTQYF. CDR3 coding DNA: TGTGCCATCAGTGAGTCTGGGGCTAGCGGGAGAGGTACGCAGTATTTT.

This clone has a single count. The CDR3: CASSWQDRGNNEQFF. DNA of the CDR3: TGTGCCAGCAGTTGGCAGGACAGGGGAAACAATGAGCAGTTCTTC. V is TRBV6-5 and J is TRBJ2-1; 9 nucleotides align to TRBD1. CDR3 length equals 15 residues. Germline V gene sequence: CDR1 MNHEY, CDR2 SVGAGI. After removal of 4 bases from V and 5 bases from J, the junction contained 6 bases not matched to a gene.

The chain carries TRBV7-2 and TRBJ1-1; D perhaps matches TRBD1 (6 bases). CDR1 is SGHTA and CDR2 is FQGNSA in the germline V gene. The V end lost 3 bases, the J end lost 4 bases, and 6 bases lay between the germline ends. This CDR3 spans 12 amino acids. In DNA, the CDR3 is TGTGCCAGCAGCTTGGGGGCCACTGAAGCTTTCTTT. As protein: CASSLGATEAFF.

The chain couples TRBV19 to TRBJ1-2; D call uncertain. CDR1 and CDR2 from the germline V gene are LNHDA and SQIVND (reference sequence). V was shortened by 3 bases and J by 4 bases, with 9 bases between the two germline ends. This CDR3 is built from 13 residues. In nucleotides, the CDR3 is TGTGCCAGTAGTATCGGTCCGGGCTATGGCTACACCTTC. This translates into CASSIGPGYGYTF.

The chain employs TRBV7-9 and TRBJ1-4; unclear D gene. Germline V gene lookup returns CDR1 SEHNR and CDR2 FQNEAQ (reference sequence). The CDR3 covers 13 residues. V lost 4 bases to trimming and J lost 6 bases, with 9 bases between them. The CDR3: CASSYPADEKLFF. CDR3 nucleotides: TGTGCCAGCAGCTACCCTGCGGATGAAAAACTGTTTTTT.

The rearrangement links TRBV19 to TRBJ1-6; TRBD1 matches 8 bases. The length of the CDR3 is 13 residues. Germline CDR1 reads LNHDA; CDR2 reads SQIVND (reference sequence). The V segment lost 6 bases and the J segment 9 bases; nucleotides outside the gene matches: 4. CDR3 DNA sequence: TGTGCCAGTAGACAGGGGGAGGTTTCACCCCTCCACTTT. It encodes CASRQGEVSPLHF.

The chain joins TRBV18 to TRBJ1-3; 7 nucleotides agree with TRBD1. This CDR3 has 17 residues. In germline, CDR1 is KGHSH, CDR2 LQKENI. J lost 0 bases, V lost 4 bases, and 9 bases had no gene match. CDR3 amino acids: CASSLIGQDISGNTIYF. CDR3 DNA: TGTGCCAGCTCACTAATTGGACAGGACATCTCTGGAAACACCATATATTTT.

Here the CDR3 reads CASSSGTDVRVGYTF. The CDR3 DNA is TGTGCCAGCAGTTCTGGGACAGATGTAAGGGTAGGCTACACCTTC. The rearrangement links TRBV28 to TRBJ1-2, with TRBD1 identical over 7 bases. With 4 bases clipped from V and 8 bases from J, the junction kept 13 bases outside the gene matches. This CDR3 has 15 residues. Germline V CDR1 and CDR2: MDHEN, SYDVKM.

CDR3 region: CASSDWAGGLTEAFF. The CDR3 DNA reads as TGTGCCAGCAGTGACTGGGCAGGGGGCCTCACTGAAGCTTTCTTT. The rearrangement links TRBV6-4 to TRBJ1-1, with 8 bases identical to TRBD1. This CDR3 comprises 15 residues. Trimming removed 1 base from V and 4 bases from J; junction bases left unmatched: 5. In germline, CDR1 is MRHNA, CDR2 SNTAGT.

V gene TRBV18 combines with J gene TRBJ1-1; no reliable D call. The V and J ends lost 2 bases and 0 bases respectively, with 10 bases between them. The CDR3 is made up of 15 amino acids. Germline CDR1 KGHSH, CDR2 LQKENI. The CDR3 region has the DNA TGTGCCAGCTCACCATGGGCCCCTGTGAACACTGAAGCTTTCTTT. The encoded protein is CASSPWAPVNTEAFF.

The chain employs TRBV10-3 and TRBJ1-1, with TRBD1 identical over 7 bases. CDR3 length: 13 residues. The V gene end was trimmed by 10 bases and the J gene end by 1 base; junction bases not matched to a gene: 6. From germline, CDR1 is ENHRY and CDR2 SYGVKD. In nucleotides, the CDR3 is TGTGCCAGTGCCGGGACAGCGAACACTGAAGCTTTCTTT. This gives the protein CASAGTANTEAFF.

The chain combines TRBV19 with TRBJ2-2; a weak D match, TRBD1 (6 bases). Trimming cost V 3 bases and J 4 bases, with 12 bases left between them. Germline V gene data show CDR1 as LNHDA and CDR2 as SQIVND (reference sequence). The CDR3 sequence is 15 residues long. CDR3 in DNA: TGTGCCAGTAGTATTATAGGGGGAAGCACCGGGGAGCTGTTTTTT. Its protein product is CASSIIGGSTGELFF.

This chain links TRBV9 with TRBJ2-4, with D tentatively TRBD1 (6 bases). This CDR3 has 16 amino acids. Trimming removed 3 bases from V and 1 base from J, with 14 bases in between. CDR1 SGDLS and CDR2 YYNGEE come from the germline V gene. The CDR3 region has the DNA TGTGCCAGCAGCGAGTCGACAGGCCGGGCCAAAAACATTCAGTACTTC. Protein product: CASSESTGRAKNIQYF.

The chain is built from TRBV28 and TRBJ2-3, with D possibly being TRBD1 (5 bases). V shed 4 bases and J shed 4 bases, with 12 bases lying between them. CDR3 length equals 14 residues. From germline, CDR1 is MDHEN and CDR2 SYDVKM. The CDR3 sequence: CASSSRQPSDTQYF. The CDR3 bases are TGTGCCAGCAGTTCCCGACAGCCGTCAGATACGCAGTATTTT.

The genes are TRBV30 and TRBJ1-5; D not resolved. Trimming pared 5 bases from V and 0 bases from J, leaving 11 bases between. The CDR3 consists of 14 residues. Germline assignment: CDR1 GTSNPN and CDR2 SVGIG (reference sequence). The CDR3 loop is CAWGKEVSNQPQHF. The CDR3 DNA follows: TGTGCCTGGGGAAAGGAGGTTAGCAATCAGCCCCAGCATTTT.

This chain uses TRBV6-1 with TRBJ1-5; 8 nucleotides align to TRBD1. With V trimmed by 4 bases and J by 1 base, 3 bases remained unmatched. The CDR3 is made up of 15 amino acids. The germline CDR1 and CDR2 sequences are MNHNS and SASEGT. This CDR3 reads CASSVTGESNQPQHF. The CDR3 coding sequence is TGTGCCAGCAGTGTGACAGGGGAAAGCAATCAGCCCCAGCATTTT.

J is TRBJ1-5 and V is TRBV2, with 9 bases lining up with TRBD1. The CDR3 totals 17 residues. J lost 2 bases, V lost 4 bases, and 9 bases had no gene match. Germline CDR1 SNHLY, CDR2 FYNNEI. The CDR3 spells CASSAGQGRVGNQPQHF. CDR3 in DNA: TGTGCCAGCAGTGCGGGACAGGGAAGGGTTGGCAATCAGCCCCAGCATTTT.

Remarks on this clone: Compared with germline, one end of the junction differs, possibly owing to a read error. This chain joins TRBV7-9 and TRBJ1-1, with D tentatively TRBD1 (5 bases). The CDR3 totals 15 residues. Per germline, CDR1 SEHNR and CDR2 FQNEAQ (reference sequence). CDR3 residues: CSSSFLRGGGSEAFF. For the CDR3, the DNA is TGTTCCAGCAGCTTCTTGCGCGGGGGAGGGTCTGAAGCTTTCTTT.